The following is a TCR beta chain sequence with its context. TCRdb's copy holds only in-frame clones and misses some; the assay was immunoSEQ multiplex PCR. The sample consists of 30,000 to 50,000 clones, roughly 94% of them appearing once. The entry originates in a study of T cell changes during pregnancy in multiple sclerosis. The sequence derives from a female donor with multiple sclerosis, enrolled in a pregnancy study. Source: CD4+ T cells from peripheral blood mononuclear cells, taken in the third trimester of pregnancy.

This CDR3 is CASSYSALGDYEQYF. For the CDR3, the DNA is TGTGCCAGCAGTTACTCTGCTCTCGGGGACTACGAGCAGTACTTC. This sequence joins TRBV6-5 and TRBJ2-7; tentative D call: TRBD2 (5 bases). The germline V and J ends were trimmed by 0 bases and 3 bases, with 12 bases remaining between them. Germline loops: CDR1 MNHEY, CDR2 SVGAGI. The CDR3 sequence is 15 residues long.